The 6 T cell receptor beta chains reported below all come from one sample, sequenced in a study of OX40 agonist ivuxolimab in advanced cancers. Using immunoSEQ multiplex PCR, the repertoire was profiled, and TCRdb retains in-frame clones only, with some absent. This table holds nearly 80,000 clones, about four fifths found once. This specimen was CD4+ or CD8+ T cells sorted from blood, taken in a trial of the OX40 agonist ivuxolimab. Every receptor here comes from an adult with an advanced solid tumor such as melanoma, head and neck, liver or kidney cancer.

This chain uses TRBV14 with TRBJ1-1; D perhaps matches TRBD1 (5 bases). Germline CDR1 SGHDN, CDR2 FVKESK. V lost 8 bases, J lost 4 bases, and 8 bases lay in between. CDR3 length equals 11 residues. DNA for the CDR3: TGTGCCAGCGGACAAGCCACTGAAGCTTTCTTT. This encodes CASGQATEAFF.

This chain joins TRBV2 and TRBJ1-5; no clear D gene. V gave up 6 bases and J gave up 3 bases, with 12 bases separating them. The CDR3 extends over 14 amino acids. Germline V gene data show CDR1 as SNHLY and CDR2 as FYNNEI. CDR3 sequence: CASRREKINQPQHF. The CDR3 nucleotides read TGTGCCAGCAGGCGGGAAAAAATCAATCAGCCCCAGCATTTT.

The rearrangement uses TRBV5-1 and TRBJ2-2; no clear D. CDR1 and CDR2 from the germline V gene are SGHRS and YFSETQ. The CDR3 sequence is 13 residues long. Between the trimmed V and J ends, which lost 0 bases and 6 bases, there was a span of 6 bases. CDR3 bases: TGCGCCAGCAGCTTGGAATGGGCCGGGGAGCTGTTTTTT. Its translation is CASSLEWAGELFF.

The rearrangement joins TRBV30 to TRBJ2-5; D is possibly TRBD2 (5 bases). This CDR3 is 12 amino acids long. The V end was cut by 3 bases, the J end by 9 bases, with 14 bases between. Germline lookup yields CDR1 GTSNPN and CDR2 SVGIG (reference sequence). The CDR3 nucleotides read TGTGCCTGGAGACTAGAGCCCGGGGCCCAGTACTTC. Translated, it gives CAWRLEPGAQYF.

In this sample, this clone turned up once. V is TRBV4-1 and J is TRBJ1-1; D is perhaps TRBD1 (6 bases). This CDR3 region has 16 residues. The germline gives CDR1 MGHRA, CDR2 YSYEKL. The V end lost 0 bases, the J end lost 4 bases, and 15 bases lay between the germline ends. The CDR3 bases are TGCGCCAGCAGCCAAGATCGGGAACGGGGGCTCACTGAAGCTTTCTTT. Its protein product is CASSQDRERGLTEAFF.

This clone was counted between two and nine times. V is TRBV9 and J is TRBJ2-7; D gene uncertain. In germline, CDR1 is SGDLS, CDR2 YYNGEE. The CDR3 has 12 amino acids. The ends were cut back, 0 bases at V and 4 bases at J, with 5 bases in the middle. CDR3 residues: CASSVDGYEQYV. DNA for the CDR3: TGTGCCAGCAGCGTAGACGGGTACGAGCAGTACGTC.